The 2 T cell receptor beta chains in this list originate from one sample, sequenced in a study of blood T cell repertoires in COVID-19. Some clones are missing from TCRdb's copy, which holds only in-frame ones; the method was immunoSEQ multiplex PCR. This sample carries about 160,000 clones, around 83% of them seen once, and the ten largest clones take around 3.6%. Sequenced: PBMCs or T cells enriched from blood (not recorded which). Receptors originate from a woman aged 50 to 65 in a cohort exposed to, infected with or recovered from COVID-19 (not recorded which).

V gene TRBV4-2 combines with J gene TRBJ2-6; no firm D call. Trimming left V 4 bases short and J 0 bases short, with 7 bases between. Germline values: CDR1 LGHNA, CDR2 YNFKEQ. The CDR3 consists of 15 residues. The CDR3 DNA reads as TGTGCCAGCAGCCCAGGCCTCTCTGGGGCCAACGTCCTGACTTTC. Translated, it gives CASSPGLSGANVLTF.

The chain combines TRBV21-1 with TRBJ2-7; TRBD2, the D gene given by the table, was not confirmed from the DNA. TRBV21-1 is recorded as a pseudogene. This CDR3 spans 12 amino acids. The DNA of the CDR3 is TGTGCCAGCAGCCTGAGGGGGGGCGAGCAGTACTTC. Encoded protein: CASSLRGGEQYF.